Sequencing of this T cell receptor (beta chain) was carried out in a study of blood T cell repertoires in COVID-19. Overall study: The cDNA or gDNA used as material had been derived from T cells, B-cell-depleted T cells, or PBMCs.

Clones were read by immunoSEQ multiplex PCR, and TCRdb kept only the in-frame ones, dropping some. Of about 93,000 clones listed, around 86% are singletons. Input material: peripheral blood. The receptor's source is a man aged 60 to 69 with COVID-19, enrolled during active disease.

The CDR3: CASRHPVDNYGYTF. The CDR3 bases are TGTGCCAGCAGGCATCCGGTAGATAACTATGGCTACACCTTC. The V call is TRBV28, the J call TRBJ1-2; D is uncertain. Germline loops: CDR1 MDHEN, CDR2 SYDVKM. V lost 6 bases and J 1 base, leaving 12 bases between the germline ends. This CDR3 is 14 amino acids long.